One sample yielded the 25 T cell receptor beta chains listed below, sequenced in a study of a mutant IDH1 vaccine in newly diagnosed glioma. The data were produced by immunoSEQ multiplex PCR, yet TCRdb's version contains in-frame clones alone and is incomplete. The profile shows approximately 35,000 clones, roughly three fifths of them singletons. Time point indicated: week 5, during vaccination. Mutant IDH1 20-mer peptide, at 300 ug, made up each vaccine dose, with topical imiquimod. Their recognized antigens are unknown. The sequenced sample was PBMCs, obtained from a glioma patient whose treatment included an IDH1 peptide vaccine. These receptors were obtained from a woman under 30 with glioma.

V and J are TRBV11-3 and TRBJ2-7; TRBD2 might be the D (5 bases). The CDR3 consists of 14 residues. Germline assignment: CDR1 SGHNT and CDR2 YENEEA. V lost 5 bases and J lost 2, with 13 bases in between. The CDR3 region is CASSPGPEAYEQYF. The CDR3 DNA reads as TGTGCCAGCAGCCCAGGACCGGAGGCCTACGAGCAGTACTTC.

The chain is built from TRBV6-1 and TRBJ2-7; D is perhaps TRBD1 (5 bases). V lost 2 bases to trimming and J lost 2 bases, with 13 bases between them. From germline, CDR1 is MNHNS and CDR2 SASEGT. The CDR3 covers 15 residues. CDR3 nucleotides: TGTGCCAGCAGTGAATGGTCAGGGCGAACCTACGAGCAGTACTTC. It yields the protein CASSEWSGRTYEQYF.

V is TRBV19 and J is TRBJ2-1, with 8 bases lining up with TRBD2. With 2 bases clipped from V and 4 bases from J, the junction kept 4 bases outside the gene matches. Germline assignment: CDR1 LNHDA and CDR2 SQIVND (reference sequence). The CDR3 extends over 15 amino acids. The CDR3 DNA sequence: TGTGCCAGTAGTATAAAAACTAGCGGATACAATGAGCAGTTCTTC. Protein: CASSIKTSGYNEQFF.

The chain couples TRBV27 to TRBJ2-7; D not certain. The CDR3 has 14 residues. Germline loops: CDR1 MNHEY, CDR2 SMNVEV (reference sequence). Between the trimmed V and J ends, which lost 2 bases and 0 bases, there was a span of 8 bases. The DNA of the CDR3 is TGTGCCAGCAGTTTACGTGACCTCTCCTACGAGCAGTACTTC. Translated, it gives CASSLRDLSYEQYF.

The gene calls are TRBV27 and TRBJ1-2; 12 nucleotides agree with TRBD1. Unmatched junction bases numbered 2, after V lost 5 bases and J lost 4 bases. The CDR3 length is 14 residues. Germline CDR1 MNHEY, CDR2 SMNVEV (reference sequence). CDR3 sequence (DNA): TGTGCCAGCAGTATGGGACAGGGGGCCTATGGCTACACCTTC. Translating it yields CASSMGQGAYGYTF.

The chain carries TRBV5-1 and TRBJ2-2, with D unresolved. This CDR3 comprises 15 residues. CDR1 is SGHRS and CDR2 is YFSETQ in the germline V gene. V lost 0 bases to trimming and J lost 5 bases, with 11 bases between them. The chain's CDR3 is CASSLAGVITGELFF. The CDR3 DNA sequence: TGCGCCAGCAGCTTGGCTGGAGTAATTACCGGGGAGCTGTTTTTT.

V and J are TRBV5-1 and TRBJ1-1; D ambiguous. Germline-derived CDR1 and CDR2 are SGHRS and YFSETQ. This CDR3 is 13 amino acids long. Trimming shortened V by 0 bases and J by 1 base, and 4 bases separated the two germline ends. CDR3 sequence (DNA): TGCGCCAGCAGCTTGGCAGCGAACACTGAAGCTTTCTTT. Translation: CASSLAANTEAFF.

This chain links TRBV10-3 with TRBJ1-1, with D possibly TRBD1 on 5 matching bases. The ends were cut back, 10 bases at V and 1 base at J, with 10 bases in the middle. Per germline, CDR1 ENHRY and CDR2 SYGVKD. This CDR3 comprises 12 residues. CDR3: CASRQSNTEAFF. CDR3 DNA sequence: TGTGCCAGTAGACAGTCGAACACTGAAGCTTTCTTT.

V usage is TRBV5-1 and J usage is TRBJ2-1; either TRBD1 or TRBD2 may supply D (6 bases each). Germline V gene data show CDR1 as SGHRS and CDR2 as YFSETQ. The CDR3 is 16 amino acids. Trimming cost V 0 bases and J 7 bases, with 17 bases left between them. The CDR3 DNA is TGCGCCAGCAGCTTGGCTCCCGGGGGCGCGGGTAATGAGCAGTTCTTC. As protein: CASSLAPGGAGNEQFF.

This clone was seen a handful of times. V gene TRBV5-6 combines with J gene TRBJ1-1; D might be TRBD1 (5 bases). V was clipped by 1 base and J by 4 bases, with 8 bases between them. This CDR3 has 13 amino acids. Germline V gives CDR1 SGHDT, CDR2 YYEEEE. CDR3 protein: CASSLSGGTEAFF. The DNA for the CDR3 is TGTGCCAGCAGCTTGTCTGGGGGCACTGAAGCTTTCTTT.

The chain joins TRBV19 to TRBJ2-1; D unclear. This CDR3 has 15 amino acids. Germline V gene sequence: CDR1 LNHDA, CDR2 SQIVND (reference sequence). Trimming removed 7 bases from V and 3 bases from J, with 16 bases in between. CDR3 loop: CASKERSSDYNEQFF. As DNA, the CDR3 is TGTGCCAGTAAAGAGCGATCTAGTGACTACAATGAGCAGTTCTTC.

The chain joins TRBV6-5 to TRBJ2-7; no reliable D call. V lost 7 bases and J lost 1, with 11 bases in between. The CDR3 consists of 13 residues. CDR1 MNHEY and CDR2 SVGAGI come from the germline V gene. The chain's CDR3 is CASNYGNSYEQYF. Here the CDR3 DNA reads TGTGCCAGCAACTACGGTAATTCCTACGAGCAGTACTTC.

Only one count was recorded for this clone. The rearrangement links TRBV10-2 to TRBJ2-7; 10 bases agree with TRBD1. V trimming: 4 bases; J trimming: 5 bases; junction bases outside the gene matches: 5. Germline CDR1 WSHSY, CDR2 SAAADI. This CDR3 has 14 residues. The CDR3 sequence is CASSVRTGGDEQYF. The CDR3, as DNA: TGCGCCAGCAGTGTGCGGACAGGGGGGGACGAGCAGTACTTC.

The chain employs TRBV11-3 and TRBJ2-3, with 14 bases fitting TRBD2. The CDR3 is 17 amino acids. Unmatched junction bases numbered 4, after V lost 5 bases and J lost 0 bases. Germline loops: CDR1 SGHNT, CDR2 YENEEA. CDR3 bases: TGTGCCAGCAGCACGGGGACTAGCGGGGGTAGCACAGATACGCAGTATTTT. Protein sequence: CASSTGTSGGSTDTQYF. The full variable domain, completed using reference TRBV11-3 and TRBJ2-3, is EAGVVQSPRYKIIEKKQPVAFWCNPISGHNTLYWYLQNLGQGPELLIRYENEEAVDDSQLPKDRFSAERLKGVDSTLKIQPAELGDSAVYLCASSTGTSGGSTDTQYFGPGTRLTVL.

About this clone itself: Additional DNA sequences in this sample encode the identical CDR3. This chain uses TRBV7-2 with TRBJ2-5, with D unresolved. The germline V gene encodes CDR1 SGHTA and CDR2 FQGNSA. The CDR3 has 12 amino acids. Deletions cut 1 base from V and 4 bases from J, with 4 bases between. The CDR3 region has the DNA TGTGCCAGCAGCTTAGATCGAGAGACCCAGTACTTC. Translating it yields CASSLDRETQYF.

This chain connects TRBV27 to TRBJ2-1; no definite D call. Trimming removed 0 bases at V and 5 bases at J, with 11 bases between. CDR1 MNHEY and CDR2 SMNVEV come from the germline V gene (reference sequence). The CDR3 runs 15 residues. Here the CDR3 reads CASSLSPRLDNEQFF. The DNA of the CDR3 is TGTGCCAGCAGTTTATCCCCCCGATTAGACAATGAGCAGTTCTTC.

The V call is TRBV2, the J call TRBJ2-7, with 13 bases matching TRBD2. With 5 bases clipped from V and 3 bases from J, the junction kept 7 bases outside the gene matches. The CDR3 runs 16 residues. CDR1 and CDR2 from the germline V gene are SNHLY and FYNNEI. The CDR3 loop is CASSFPRLAGGYEQYF. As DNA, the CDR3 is TGTGCCAGCAGTTTCCCCCGACTAGCGGGGGGCTACGAGCAGTACTTC.

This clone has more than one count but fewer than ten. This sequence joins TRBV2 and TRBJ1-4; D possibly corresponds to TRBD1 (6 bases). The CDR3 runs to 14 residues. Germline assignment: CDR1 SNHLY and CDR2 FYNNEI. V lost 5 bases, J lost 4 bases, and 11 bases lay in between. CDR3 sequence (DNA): TGTGCCAGCAGTTCAGGGGCGGGTAATGAAAAACTGTTTTTT. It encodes CASSSGAGNEKLFF. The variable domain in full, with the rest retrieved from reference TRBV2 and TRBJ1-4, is EPEVTQTPSHQVTQMGQEVILRCVPISNHLYFYWYRQILGQKVEFLVSFYNNEISEKSEIFDDQFSVERPDGSNFTLKIRSTKLEDSAMYFCASSSGAGNEKLFFGSGTQLSVL.

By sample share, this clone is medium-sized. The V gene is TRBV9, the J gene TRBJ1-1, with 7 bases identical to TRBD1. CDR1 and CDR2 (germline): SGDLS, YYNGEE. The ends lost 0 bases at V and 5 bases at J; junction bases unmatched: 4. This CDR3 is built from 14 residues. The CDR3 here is CASSVAQGGTEAFF. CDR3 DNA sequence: TGTGCCAGCAGCGTAGCTCAGGGGGGGACTGAAGCTTTCTTT.

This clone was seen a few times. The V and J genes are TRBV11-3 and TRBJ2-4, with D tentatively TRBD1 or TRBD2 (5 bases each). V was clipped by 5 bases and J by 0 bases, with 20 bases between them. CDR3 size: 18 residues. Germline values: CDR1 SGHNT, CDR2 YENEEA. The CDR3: CASSPKRDGTLAKNIQYF. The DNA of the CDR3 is TGTGCCAGCAGCCCAAAAAGGGACGGAACTCTAGCCAAAAACATTCAGTACTTC.

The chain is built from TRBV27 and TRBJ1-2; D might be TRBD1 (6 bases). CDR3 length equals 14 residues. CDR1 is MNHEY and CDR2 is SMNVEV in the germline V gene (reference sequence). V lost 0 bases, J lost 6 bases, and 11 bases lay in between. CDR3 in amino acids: CASSLSRGDNGYTF. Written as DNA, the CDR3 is TGTGCCAGCAGTTTATCTAGGGGGGATAATGGCTACACCTTC.

CDR3 residues: CAISEGAGAGTQYF. CDR3 bases: TGTGCCATCAGTGAGGGAGCGGGAGCGGGTACGCAGTATTTT. V is TRBV10-3 and J is TRBJ2-3, with TRBD2 matching 8 bases. The CDR3 covers 14 residues. V was pared by 2 bases and J by 8 bases, with 6 bases of the junction left unmatched. Germline V lookup: CDR1 ENHRY, CDR2 SYGVKD.

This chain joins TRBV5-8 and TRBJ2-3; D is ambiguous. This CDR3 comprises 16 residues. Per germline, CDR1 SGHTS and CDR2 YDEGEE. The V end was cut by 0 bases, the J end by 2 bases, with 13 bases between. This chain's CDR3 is CASSLGRSGYTDTQYF. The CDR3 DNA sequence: TGTGCCAGCAGCTTGGGCCGCTCAGGCTACACAGATACGCAGTATTTT.

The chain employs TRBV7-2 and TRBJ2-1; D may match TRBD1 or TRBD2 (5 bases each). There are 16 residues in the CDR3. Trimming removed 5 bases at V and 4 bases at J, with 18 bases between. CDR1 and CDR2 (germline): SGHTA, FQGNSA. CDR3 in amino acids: CASSPPRGIEYNEQFF. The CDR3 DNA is TGTGCCAGCAGCCCCCCACGGGGCATAGAATACAATGAGCAGTTCTTC. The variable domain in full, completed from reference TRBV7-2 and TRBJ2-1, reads GAGVSQSPSNKVTEKGKDVELRCDPISGHTALYWYRQSLGQGLEFLIYFQGNSAPDKSGLPSDRFSAERTGGSVSTLTIQRTQQEDSAVYLCASSPPRGIEYNEQFFGPGTRLTVL.

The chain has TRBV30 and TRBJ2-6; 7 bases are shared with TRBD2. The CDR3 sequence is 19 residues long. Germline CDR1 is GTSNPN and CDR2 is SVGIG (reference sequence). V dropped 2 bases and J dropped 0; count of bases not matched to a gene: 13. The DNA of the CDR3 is TGTGCCTGGAGTTCCGTGCGGGGGTTTTCAAGCTCTGGGGCCAACGTCCTGACTTTC. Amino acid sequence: CAWSSVRGFSSSGANVLTF.